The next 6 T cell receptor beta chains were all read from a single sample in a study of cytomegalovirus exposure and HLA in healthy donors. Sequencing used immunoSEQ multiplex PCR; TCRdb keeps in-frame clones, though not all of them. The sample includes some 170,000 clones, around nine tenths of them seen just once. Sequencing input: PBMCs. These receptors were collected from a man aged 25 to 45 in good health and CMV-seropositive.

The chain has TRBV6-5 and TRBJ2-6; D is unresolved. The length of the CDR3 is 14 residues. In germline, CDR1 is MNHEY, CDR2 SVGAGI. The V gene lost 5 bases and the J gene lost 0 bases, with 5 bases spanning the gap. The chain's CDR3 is CASSESSGANVLTF. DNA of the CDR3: TGTGCCAGCAGTGAGTCCTCTGGGGCCAACGTCCTGACTTTC.

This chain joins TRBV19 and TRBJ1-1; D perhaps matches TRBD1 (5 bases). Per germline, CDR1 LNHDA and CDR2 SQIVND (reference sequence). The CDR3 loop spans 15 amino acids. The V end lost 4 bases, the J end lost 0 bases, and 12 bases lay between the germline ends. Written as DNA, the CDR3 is TGTGCCAGTAGTAGACGACAGCGAATGAACACTGAAGCTTTCTTT. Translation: CASSRRQRMNTEAFF.

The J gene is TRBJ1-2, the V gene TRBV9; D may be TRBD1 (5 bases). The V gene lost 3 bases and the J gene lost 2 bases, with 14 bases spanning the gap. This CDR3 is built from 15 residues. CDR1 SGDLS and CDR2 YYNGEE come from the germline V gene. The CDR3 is CASSGGTPSNYGYTF. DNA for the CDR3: TGTGCCAGCAGCGGCGGGACCCCGTCGAACTATGGCTACACCTTC.

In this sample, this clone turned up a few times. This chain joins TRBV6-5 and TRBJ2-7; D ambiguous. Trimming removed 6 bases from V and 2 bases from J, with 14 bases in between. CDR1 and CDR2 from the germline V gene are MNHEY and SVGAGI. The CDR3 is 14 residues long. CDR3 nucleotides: TGTGCCAGCAGGGTCAGCCTTTCTACCTACGAGCAGTACTTC. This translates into CASRVSLSTYEQYF.

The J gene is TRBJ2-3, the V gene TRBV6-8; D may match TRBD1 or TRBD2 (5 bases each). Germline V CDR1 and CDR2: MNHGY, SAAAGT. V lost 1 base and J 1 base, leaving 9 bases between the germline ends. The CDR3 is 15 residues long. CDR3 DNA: TGTGCCAGCAGTTACTGGCGAGGGGGCACAGATACGCAGTATTTT. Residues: CASSYWRGGTDTQYF.

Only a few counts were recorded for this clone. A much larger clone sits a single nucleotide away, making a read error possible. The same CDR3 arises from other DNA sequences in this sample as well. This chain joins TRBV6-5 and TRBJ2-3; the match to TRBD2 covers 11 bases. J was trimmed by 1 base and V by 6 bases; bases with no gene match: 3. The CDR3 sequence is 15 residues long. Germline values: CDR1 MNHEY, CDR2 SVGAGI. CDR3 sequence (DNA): TGTGCCAGCAGGGGGGGACTAGCGGGCACAGATACGCAGTATTTT. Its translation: CASRGGLAGTDTQYF.